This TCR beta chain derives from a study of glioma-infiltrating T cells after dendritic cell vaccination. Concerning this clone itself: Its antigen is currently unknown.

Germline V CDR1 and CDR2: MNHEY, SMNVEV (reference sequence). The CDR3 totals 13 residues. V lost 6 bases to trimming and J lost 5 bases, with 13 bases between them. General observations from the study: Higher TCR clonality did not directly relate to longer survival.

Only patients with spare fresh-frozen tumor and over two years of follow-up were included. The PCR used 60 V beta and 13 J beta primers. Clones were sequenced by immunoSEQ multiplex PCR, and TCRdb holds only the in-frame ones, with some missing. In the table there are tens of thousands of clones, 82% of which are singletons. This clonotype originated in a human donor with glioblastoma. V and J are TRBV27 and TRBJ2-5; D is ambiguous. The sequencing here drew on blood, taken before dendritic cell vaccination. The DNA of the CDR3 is TGTGCCAGCAGGAGGAGCCGGGTGGAGACCCAGTACTTC. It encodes CASRRSRVETQYF.